This T cell receptor beta chain emerged from a study of T cell changes during pregnancy in multiple sclerosis. The data were produced by immunoSEQ multiplex PCR, yet TCRdb's version contains in-frame clones alone and is incomplete. Among about 85,000 clones, 90% to 95% were seen once, and the ten largest hold roughly 2.5%. The sequence came from a female donor with multiple sclerosis, enrolled in a pregnancy study. The sequencing here drew on peripheral blood, taken in the first trimester of pregnancy.

CDR3 in amino acids: CASLQGMNTEAFF. The CDR3, as DNA: TGTGCCAGCCTACAGGGGATGAACACTGAAGCTTTCTTT. The V and J genes are TRBV18 and TRBJ1-1; TRBD1 matches 7 bases. Looked up from germline, CDR1 is KGHSH and CDR2 is LQKENI. Losses at the gene ends were 8 bases for V and 0 bases for J; bases not matched to a gene: 3. The CDR3 totals 13 residues. Filled out from reference TRBV18 and TRBJ1-1, the complete variable domain reads NAGVMQNPRHLVRRRGQEARLRCSPMKGHSHVYWYRQLPEEGLKFMVYLQKENIIDESGMPKERFSAEFPKEGPSILRIQQVVRGDSAAYFCASLQGMNTEAFFGQGTRLTVV.